Reported below is one T cell receptor (beta chain). The data originate from a study of blood T cell repertoires in COVID-19. The CDR3 has 15 amino acids. V lost 6 bases to trimming and J lost 0 bases, with 12 bases between them. CDR1 and CDR2 from the germline V gene are LNHDA and SQIVND (reference sequence). In the study's own analysis: Using reference gene primer amplification, nucleated cell counts were estimated. The table came from immunoSEQ multiplex PCR; TCRdb's copy has only in-frame clones and leaves some out. Clone size and the V and J calls come from that table; the DNA yielded D and trimming. The table records more than 90,000 clones, about nine tenths of them present only once.

The material sequenced was peripheral blood. The V call is TRBV19, the J call TRBJ1-5; D uncertain. This sequence was found in a human donor in a cohort sampled during active COVID-19. CDR3 sequence: CASRRTGNSNQPQHF. As DNA, the CDR3 is TGTGCCAGTAGGCGGACGGGAAATAGCAATCAGCCCCAGCATTTT.